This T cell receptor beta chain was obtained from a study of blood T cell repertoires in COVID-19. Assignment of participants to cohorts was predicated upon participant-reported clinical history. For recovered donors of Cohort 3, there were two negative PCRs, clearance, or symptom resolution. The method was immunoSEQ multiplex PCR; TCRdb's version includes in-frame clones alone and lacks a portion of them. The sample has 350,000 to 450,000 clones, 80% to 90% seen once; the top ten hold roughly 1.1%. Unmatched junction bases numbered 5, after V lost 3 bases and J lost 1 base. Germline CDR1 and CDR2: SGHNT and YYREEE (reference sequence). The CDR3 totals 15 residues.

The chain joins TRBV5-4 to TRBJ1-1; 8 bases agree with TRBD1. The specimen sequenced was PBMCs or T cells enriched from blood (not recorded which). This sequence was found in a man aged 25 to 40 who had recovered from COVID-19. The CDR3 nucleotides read TGTGCCAGCAGCTCAGACAGGGGCCCGAACACTGAAGCTTTCTTT. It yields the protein CASSSDRGPNTEAFF.